Shown below are 10 T cell receptor beta chains from a single sample sequenced in a study of blood T cell repertoires in COVID-19. TCRdb keeps only in-frame clones here, not all; method: immunoSEQ multiplex PCR. The data hold about 270,000 clones, with 82% observed a single time. The source material was peripheral blood. The receptors were sampled from a woman younger than 35 with acute or convalescent COVID-19.

This chain connects TRBV15 to TRBJ1-3; possible D gene TRBD1, 5 bases. CDR3 length equals 14 residues. Germline CDR1 reads LNHNV; CDR2 reads YYDKDF (reference sequence). Trimming stripped 5 bases from V and 1 base from J, with 9 bases between. CDR3 sequence: CATSATDSGNTIYF. DNA of the CDR3: TGTGCCACCAGCGCGACAGATTCTGGAAACACCATATATTTT.

V gene TRBV19 combines with J gene TRBJ2-5; TRBD2 matches 12 bases. V was pared by 3 bases and J by 5 bases, with 13 bases of the junction left unmatched. Germline V gives CDR1 LNHDA, CDR2 SQIVND (reference sequence). CDR3 size: 18 residues. The CDR3, as DNA: TGTGCCAGTAGTATGGGGGCGACTAGCGGGAGTACTTGGGAGACCCAGTACTTC. This encodes CASSMGATSGSTWETQYF.

The CDR3 reads CASGTGFNQPQHF. In DNA, the CDR3 is TGTGCCAGCGGGACAGGGTTTAATCAGCCCCAGCATTTT. The rearrangement uses TRBV9 and TRBJ1-5; 9 nucleotides align to TRBD1. V shed 7 bases, J shed 4 bases, and the junction held 3 bases outside the gene matches. CDR1 is SGDLS, CDR2 YYNGEE, per germline. The CDR3 loop spans 13 amino acids.

The CDR3 sequence is CASSSDRFGAFF. DNA for the CDR3: TGTGCCAGCAGCTCAGACAGATTCGGGGCTTTCTTT. The V call is TRBV11-2, the J call TRBJ1-1, with D perhaps matching TRBD1 (5 bases). V lost 4 bases, J lost 11 bases, and 14 bases lay in between. This CDR3 contains 12 residues. The germline CDR1 and CDR2 sequences are SGHAT and FQNNGV.

V and J are TRBV5-8 and TRBJ2-2, with 7 bases lining up with TRBD1. This CDR3 has 13 residues. Germline CDR1 reads SGHTS; CDR2 reads YDEGEE. Unmatched junction bases numbered 4, after V lost 4 bases and J lost 7 bases. The CDR3 here is CASSTRTGGELFF. CDR3 sequence (DNA): TGTGCCAGCAGCACCCGGACAGGCGGGGAGCTGTTTTTT.

This chain connects TRBV7-9 to TRBJ2-1; possible D gene TRBD2, 6 bases. Germline-derived CDR1 and CDR2 are SEHNR and FQNEAQ (reference sequence). The CDR3 runs 18 residues. The V end lost 2 bases, the J end lost 6 bases, and 23 bases lay between the germline ends. The CDR3 here is CASSLRSGNRGSFNEQFF. DNA of the CDR3: TGTGCCAGCAGCTTACGTTCTGGAAACCGGGGGTCTTTCAATGAGCAGTTCTTC. Variable domain in full (rest from reference TRBV7-9 and TRBJ2-1): DTGVSQNPRHKITKRGQNVTFRCDPISEHNRLYWYRQTLGQGPEFLTYFQNEAQLEKSRLLSDRFSAERPKGSFSTLEIQRTEQGDSAMYLCASSLRSGNRGSFNEQFFGPGTRLTVL.

The chain carries TRBV19 and TRBJ1-6; D gene ambiguous. The CDR3 is 14 amino acids. In germline, CDR1 is LNHDA, CDR2 SQIVND (reference sequence). Between the trimmed V and J ends, which lost 1 base and 7 bases, there was a span of 8 bases. The CDR3 here is CASSIVGQNSPLHF. CDR3 sequence (DNA): TGTGCCAGTAGTATAGTGGGCCAAAATTCACCCCTCCACTTT.

The chain is built from TRBV7-9 and TRBJ1-6; 8 nucleotides line up with TRBD1. The CDR3 is 13 amino acids. Germline V lookup: CDR1 SEHNR, CDR2 FQNEAQ (reference sequence). Trimming at V came to 10 bases and at J to 7 bases, leaving 6 bases not matched to a gene. The CDR3 reads CATPDRDNSPLHF. The DNA for the CDR3 is TGTGCCACCCCGGACAGGGACAATTCACCCCTCCACTTT.

V is TRBV27 and J is TRBJ2-1; TRBD2 matches at 10 bases. The CDR3 covers 14 residues. V was pared by 6 bases and J by 4 bases, with 3 bases of the junction left unmatched. The germline V gene encodes CDR1 MNHEY and CDR2 SMNVEV (reference sequence). The CDR3 protein is CASSRLAGYNEQFF. The DNA for the CDR3 is TGTGCCAGCAGCAGACTAGCGGGTTACAATGAGCAGTTCTTC.

The chain uses TRBV5-6 and TRBJ2-7; 9 nucleotides agree with TRBD1. The V segment lost 4 bases and the J segment 2 bases; nucleotides outside the gene matches: 7. CDR1 SGHDT and CDR2 YYEEEE come from the germline V gene. The CDR3 consists of 15 residues. Here the CDR3 reads CASSHPGQGTYEQYF. DNA of the CDR3: TGTGCCAGCAGCCATCCGGGACAGGGTACCTACGAGCAGTACTTC.